This passage covers 30 T cell receptor beta chains from one sample sequenced in a study of T cell changes during pregnancy in multiple sclerosis. Only in-frame clones appear in the TCRdb table, and some are missing; sequencing was by immunoSEQ multiplex PCR. The table has about 83,000 clones, roughly nine tenths seen once. Sequences were derived from PBMCs, sampled in the first trimester of pregnancy. Every receptor here comes from a female donor in good health, serving as a control in a pregnancy study. Some clones in this sample may be carry-over from other donors' samples.

The genes are TRBV7-8 and TRBJ2-3; the D gene is possibly TRBD1 (6 bases). There are 14 residues in the CDR3. V was cut by 6 bases and J by 7 bases, with 17 bases left in between. Germline CDR1 is SGHVS and CDR2 is FQNEAQ. The CDR3 sequence is CASRTGLPQYTQYF. CDR3 in DNA: TGTGCCAGCAGAACAGGGTTGCCTCAATATACGCAGTATTTT.

V gene TRBV7-2 combines with J gene TRBJ1-1; possible D gene TRBD1, 6 bases. Trimming pared 0 bases from V and 10 bases from J, leaving 15 bases between. CDR1 is SGHTA, CDR2 FQGNSA, per germline. The length of the CDR3 is 14 residues. The CDR3 loop reads CASSLALGATVAFF. The CDR3 DNA reads TGTGCCAGCAGCTTAGCGTTGGGGGCGACGGTAGCTTTCTTT.

This clone was detected once. The chain is built from TRBV9 and TRBJ1-2, with TRBD1 matching over 8 bases. Germline values: CDR1 SGDLS, CDR2 YYNGEE. V shed 0 bases and J 4 bases; nucleotides not matched to a gene: 5. This CDR3 region has 15 residues. DNA for the CDR3: TGTGCCAGCAGCGTAGACTCAGGGGGCTTCTATGGCTACACCTTC. Protein: CASSVDSGGFYGYTF.

The CDR3 sequence is CASTLGLQSTDTQYF. Written as DNA, the CDR3 is TGTGCCAGCACCCTGGGGCTTCAAAGCACAGATACGCAGTATTTT. The chain recombines TRBV14 with TRBJ2-3, with D possibly matching TRBD1 (5 bases). Germline lookup yields CDR1 SGHDN and CDR2 FVKESK. V lost 7 bases to trimming and J lost 0 bases, with 14 bases between them. CDR3 size: 15 residues.

The chain links TRBV18 to TRBJ2-7; TRBD1 agrees at 8 bases. With V trimmed by 4 bases and J by 5 bases, 7 bases remained unmatched. The CDR3 consists of 14 residues. The germline gives CDR1 KGHSH, CDR2 LQKENI. The CDR3 bases are TGTGCCAGCTCACGAGGACAGGGATGGGACGAGCAGTACTTC. Translating gives CASSRGQGWDEQYF.

The rearrangement uses TRBV10-2 and TRBJ2-1, with 8 bases identical to TRBD1. V trimming: 3 bases; J trimming: 9 bases; junction bases outside the gene matches: 4. The CDR3 extends over 13 amino acids. Germline CDR1 and CDR2: WSHSY and SAAADI. CDR3 in amino acids: CASSETRGLEQFF. In DNA form, the CDR3 reads TGCGCCAGCAGTGAAACCAGGGGGCTTGAGCAGTTCTTC.

As DNA, the CDR3 is TGTGCCAGCAGTTACTCGGCGGGGGCCGGAGCTGAAGCTTTCTTT. Its protein product is CASSYSAGAGAEAFF. The chain employs TRBV6-6 and TRBJ1-1; D perhaps matches TRBD1 (6 bases). The germline V gene has CDR1 MNHNY and CDR2 SVGAGI (reference sequence). Deletions cut 0 bases from V and 6 bases from J, with 14 bases between. CDR3 length: 15 amino acids.

This clone was picked up many times. This rearrangement joins TRBV10-3 to TRBJ1-3; the D is unclear. Germline assignment: CDR1 ENHRY and CDR2 SYGVKD. The V gene lost 5 bases and the J gene lost 0 bases, with 11 bases spanning the gap. The CDR3 has 15 amino acids. CDR3 region: CAISPLQNSGNTIYF. The CDR3 DNA reads as TGTGCCATCAGTCCACTTCAAAACTCTGGAAACACCATATATTTT.

The chain links TRBV19 to TRBJ1-2; perhaps TRBD1 as D (6 bases). Germline CDR1 LNHDA, CDR2 SQIVND (reference sequence). The CDR3 loop spans 14 amino acids. V lost 2 bases to trimming and J lost 4 bases, with 11 bases between them. CDR3 DNA: TGTGCCAGTAGTATACGCGGACAGCCCTATGGCTACACCTTC. As protein: CASSIRGQPYGYTF.

The chain recombines TRBV12-5 with TRBJ1-2; tentative D call: TRBD1 (6 bases). V was pared by 4 bases and J by 4 bases, with 19 bases between. CDR1 is LGHNT and CDR2 is FRNRAP in the germline V gene. The CDR3 extends over 16 amino acids. The DNA of the CDR3 is TGTGCTAGTGGTTCGCCTAGACTGACAGGCTTCTATGGCTACACCTTC. As protein: CASGSPRLTGFYGYTF.

The rearrangement joins TRBV7-6 to TRBJ1-5; 9 bases are shared with TRBD1. Germline-derived CDR1 and CDR2 are SGHVS and FNYEAQ. J lost 6 bases, V lost 5 bases, and 5 bases had no gene match. The CDR3 is 14 residues long. The CDR3 DNA sequence: TGTGCCAGCAGCCCAGGGACAGGGACTCAGCCCCAGCATTTT. Protein: CASSPGTGTQPQHF.

The rearrangement uses TRBV28 and TRBJ1-2; TRBD1 matches at 8 bases. CDR1 is MDHEN, CDR2 SYDVKM, per germline. Germline trimming cut 7 bases from V and 6 bases from J; bases unmatched to any gene: 4. This CDR3 spans 12 amino acids. The DNA of the CDR3 is TGTGCCAGCAACGACAGGGGTAATGGCTACACCTTC. This encodes CASNDRGNGYTF.

The V and J genes are TRBV15 and TRBJ1-2, with TRBD1 matching over 8 bases. Germline CDR1 reads LNHNV; CDR2 reads YYDKDF (reference sequence). The CDR3 is made up of 14 amino acids. V gave up 4 bases and J gave up 1 base; unmatched junction bases: 2. The CDR3 protein is CATSTDRGNYGYTF. Written as DNA, the CDR3 is TGTGCCACCAGCACTGACAGGGGTAACTATGGCTACACCTTC. The full variable domain, with the rest looked up from reference TRBV15 and TRBJ1-2, is DAMVIQNPRYQVTQFGKPVTLSCSQTLNHNVMYWYQQKSSQAPKLLFHYYDKDFNNEADTPDNFQSRRPNTSFCFLDIRSPGLGDTAMYLCATSTDRGNYGYTFGSGTRLTVV.

The chain has TRBV4-1 and TRBJ2-3; possible D gene TRBD1, 6 bases. CDR1 MGHRA and CDR2 YSYEKL come from the germline V gene. The CDR3 covers 15 residues. The V end was cut by 3 bases, the J end by 4 bases, with 14 bases between. The CDR3 spells CASSQGTTPADTQYF. Here the CDR3 DNA reads TGCGCCAGCAGCCAGGGGACAACCCCGGCAGATACGCAGTATTTT.

The V gene is TRBV5-1, the J gene TRBJ2-3; no reliable D call. Trimming removed 2 bases from V and 2 bases from J, with 3 bases in between. CDR3 length equals 12 residues. Germline loops: CDR1 SGHRS, CDR2 YFSETQ. In nucleotides, the CDR3 is TGCGCCAGCAGCTTACACACAGATACGCAGTATTTT. Residues: CASSLHTDTQYF.

The chain carries TRBV10-2 and TRBJ1-2; a weak D match, TRBD1 (6 bases). The CDR3 runs 13 residues. The V and J ends lost 7 bases and 6 bases respectively, with 15 bases between them. The germline V gene has CDR1 WSHSY and CDR2 SAAADI. CDR3 DNA: TGCGCCAGCACTTACAGGGTATTGGATGGCTACACCTTC. It yields the protein CASTYRVLDGYTF.

The rearrangement uses TRBV2 and TRBJ2-1, with a possible D match to TRBD2 (5 bases). Germline V gene data show CDR1 as SNHLY and CDR2 as FYNNEI. Between the trimmed V and J ends, which lost 8 bases and 3 bases, there was a span of 8 bases. The CDR3 loop spans 12 amino acids. DNA for the CDR3: TGTGCCAGCGGCAGCGGCTACAATGAGCAGTTCTTC. Translated: CASGSGYNEQFF. The variable domain in full, completed from reference TRBV2 and TRBJ2-1, reads EPEVTQTPSHQVTQMGQEVILRCVPISNHLYFYWYRQILGQKVEFLVSFYNNEISEKSEIFDDQFSVERPDGSNFTLKIRSTKLEDSAMYFCASGSGYNEQFFGPGTRLTVL.

This clone was recorded only once. Other DNA sequences within the sample encode an identical CDR3. The chain is built from TRBV5-1 and TRBJ2-3, with 10 positions matching TRBD2. J lost 3 bases, V lost 0 bases, and 4 bases had no gene match. This CDR3 contains 16 residues. From germline, CDR1 is SGHRS and CDR2 YFSETQ. CDR3 in amino acids: CASSLASGSGTDTQYF. CDR3 in DNA: TGCGCCAGCAGCTTGGCTAGCGGGAGTGGTACAGATACGCAGTATTTT.

This chain uses TRBV6-1 with TRBJ1-4; a weak D match, TRBD1 (6 bases). This CDR3 spans 13 amino acids. CDR1 is MNHNS and CDR2 is SASEGT in the germline V gene. The V gene lost 6 bases and the J gene lost 4 bases, with 9 bases spanning the gap. The CDR3 protein is CASRGQFNEKLFF. CDR3 coding DNA: TGTGCCAGCAGAGGACAGTTTAATGAAAAACTGTTTTTT.

The chain has TRBV19 and TRBJ2-7; 9 nucleotides line up with TRBD2. Trimming removed 9 bases from V and 4 bases from J; junction bases left unmatched: 7. The V gene's germline CDR1 is LNHDA and CDR2 SQIVND (reference sequence). CDR3 size: 13 residues. Here the CDR3 reads CASSSGNRYEQYF. The CDR3 nucleotides read TGTGCCAGCTCTAGCGGGAATCGGTACGAGCAGTACTTC.

This chain connects TRBV6-1 to TRBJ2-7, with a tentative D call TRBD2 (5 bases). Trimming took 1 base from V and 3 from J, leaving 13 bases between them. Per the germline V gene, CDR1 is MNHNS and CDR2 is SASEGT. The length of the CDR3 is 15 residues. CDR3 DNA: TGTGCCAGCAGTGAAGGAGGCGGGCCCTACTACGAGCAGTACTTC. Translation gives CASSEGGGPYYEQYF.

A single count supports this clone. This chain links TRBV20-1 with TRBJ2-3; D may be TRBD2 (6 bases). The germline CDR1 and CDR2 sequences are DFQATT and SNEGSKA (reference sequence). The CDR3 spans 11 residues. For the CDR3, the DNA is TGCGGGACTCCCTCCACAGATACGCAGTATTTT. This gives the protein CGTPSTDTQYF.

The count of this clone is one. CDR3 coding DNA: TGTGCCATCGGAACAGGGGGGGGCTACGAGCAGTACTTC. Translating gives CAIGTGGGYEQYF. The gene calls are TRBV27 and TRBJ2-7, with D possibly TRBD1 on 8 matching bases. The ends were cut back, 10 bases at V and 3 bases at J, with 16 bases in the middle. The CDR3 runs 13 residues. Germline V gene sequence: CDR1 MNHEY, CDR2 SMNVEV (reference sequence).

This clone has more than one count but fewer than ten. The chain recombines TRBV27 with TRBJ2-7, with 10 bases that match TRBD2. The J segment lost 5 bases and the V segment lost 5 bases, leaving 9 bases of the junction unmatched. The CDR3 runs 15 residues. Per germline, CDR1 MNHEY and CDR2 SMNVEV (reference sequence). CDR3 DNA: TGTGCCAGCAGTCCCACATCCGGACTAGCGGACGAGCAGTACTTC. It translates to CASSPTSGLADEQYF.

The chain joins TRBV19 to TRBJ2-5, with 7 bases identical to TRBD1. The V gene end was trimmed by 4 bases and the J gene end by 4 bases; junction bases not matched to a gene: 3. This CDR3 spans 13 amino acids. Germline V lookup: CDR1 LNHDA, CDR2 SQIVND (reference sequence). CDR3 protein: CASSTTGTETQYF. CDR3 DNA: TGTGCCAGTAGTACGACAGGGACAGAGACCCAGTACTTC.

The chain recombines TRBV11-1 with TRBJ2-3, with 10 nucleotides matching TRBD2. Germline-derived CDR1 and CDR2 are SGHAT and FQDESV (reference sequence). The CDR3 is made up of 15 amino acids. Trimming at V came to 6 bases and at J to 3 bases, leaving 6 bases not matched to a gene. In DNA, the CDR3 is TGTGCCAGCAGGCGTGGACTAGCGGAAACAGATACGCAGTATTTT. Amino acids: CASRRGLAETDTQYF.

The chain links TRBV9 to TRBJ2-7, with 13 bases matching TRBD2. Trimming at V came to 0 bases and at J to 4 bases, leaving 4 bases not matched to a gene. CDR3 length: 16 residues. The germline V gene has CDR1 SGDLS and CDR2 YYNGEE. The CDR3 is CASSVDGGLAGYEQYF. CDR3 nucleotide sequence: TGTGCCAGCAGCGTAGACGGGGGACTAGCGGGGTACGAGCAGTACTTC.

V usage is TRBV7-3 and J usage is TRBJ2-5, with TRBD2 matching over 8 bases. The V gene's germline CDR1 is SGHTA and CDR2 FQGTGA. This CDR3 is 16 amino acids long. Unmatched junction bases numbered 12, after V lost 5 bases and J lost 4 bases. CDR3 bases: TGTGCCAGCAGCGTAAAGGGAGCGGGAGAGGGAGAGACCCAGTACTTC. Translated: CASSVKGAGEGETQYF. Filled out from reference TRBV7-3 and TRBJ2-5, the complete variable domain reads GAGVSQTPSNKVTEKGKYVELRCDPISGHTALYWYRQSLGQGPEFLIYFQGTGAADDSGLPNDRFFAVRPEGSVSTLKIQRTERGDSAVYLCASSVKGAGEGETQYFGPGTRLLVL.

The V call is TRBV5-4, the J call TRBJ2-1; 15 positions agree with TRBD2. In germline, CDR1 is SGHNT, CDR2 YYREEE (reference sequence). This CDR3 is 17 amino acids long. The junction had 11 bases not matched to a gene; V was cut back by 3 bases and J by 10 bases. CDR3 protein: CASSSGTSGRQLGEQFF. The CDR3 bases are TGTGCCAGCAGCTCCGGGACTAGCGGGAGGCAGCTGGGAGAGCAGTTCTTC.

CDR3 nucleotides: TGCGCCAGCAGCTTGGCAGGGGTTGACTCTGGAAACACCATATATTTT. Its translation: CASSLAGVDSGNTIYF. The rearrangement joins TRBV5-1 to TRBJ1-3; D possibly corresponds to TRBD1 (6 bases). Per germline, CDR1 SGHRS and CDR2 YFSETQ. V dropped 0 bases and J dropped 0 bases, with 10 bases sitting between them. The CDR3 contains 16 residues.